One sample yielded the 3 T cell receptor beta chains listed below, sequenced in a study of T cell responses to AZD1222 COVID-19 vaccine. Clones were sequenced by immunoSEQ multiplex PCR, and TCRdb holds only the in-frame ones, with some missing. Of 95,000 to 110,000 clones in the sample, over 90% were seen once. The sequencing used peripheral blood, collected on day 0 of AZD1222 vaccination. These receptors all stem from an adult in good health.

This clone is judged medium-sized. The V gene is TRBV27, the J gene TRBJ1-2; no clear D. V was clipped by 5 bases and J by 8 bases, with 12 bases between them. Germline loops: CDR1 MNHEY, CDR2 SMNVEV (reference sequence). This CDR3 has 12 residues. CDR3 protein: CASSTPLGGYTF. The CDR3 DNA is TGTGCCAGCAGTACGCCTCTGGGGGGCTACACCTTC.

This rearrangement joins TRBV3-1 (or the pseudogene TRBV3-2) to TRBJ2-2; D is unclear. Germline CDR1 is LGHDT and CDR2 is YNNKEL (reference sequence). Trimming stripped 4 bases from V and 7 bases from J, with 16 bases between. There are 15 residues in the CDR3. CDR3 sequence reads: CASSLGGRSGGELFF. The CDR3 bases are TGTGCCAGCAGCCTAGGCGGCAGGTCGGGCGGGGAGCTGTTTTTT.

The V call is TRBV28, the J call TRBJ1-2, with D uncertain. The CDR3 is made up of 13 amino acids. CDR1 MDHEN and CDR2 SYDVKM come from the germline V gene. V was cut by 3 bases and J by 6 bases, with 11 bases left in between. The CDR3 here is CASSLGVGDGYTF. CDR3 nucleotide sequence: TGTGCCAGCAGTTTGGGCGTTGGGGATGGCTACACCTTC.